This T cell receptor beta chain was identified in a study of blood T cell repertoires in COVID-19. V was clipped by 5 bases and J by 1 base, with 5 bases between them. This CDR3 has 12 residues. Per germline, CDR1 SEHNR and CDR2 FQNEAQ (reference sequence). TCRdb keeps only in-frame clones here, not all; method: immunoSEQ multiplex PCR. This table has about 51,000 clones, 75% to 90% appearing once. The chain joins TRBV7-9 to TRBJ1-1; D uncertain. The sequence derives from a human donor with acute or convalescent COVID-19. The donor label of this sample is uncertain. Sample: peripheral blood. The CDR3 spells CASSPWNTEAFF. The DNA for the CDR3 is TGTGCCAGCAGCCCCTGGAACACTGAAGCTTTCTTT.